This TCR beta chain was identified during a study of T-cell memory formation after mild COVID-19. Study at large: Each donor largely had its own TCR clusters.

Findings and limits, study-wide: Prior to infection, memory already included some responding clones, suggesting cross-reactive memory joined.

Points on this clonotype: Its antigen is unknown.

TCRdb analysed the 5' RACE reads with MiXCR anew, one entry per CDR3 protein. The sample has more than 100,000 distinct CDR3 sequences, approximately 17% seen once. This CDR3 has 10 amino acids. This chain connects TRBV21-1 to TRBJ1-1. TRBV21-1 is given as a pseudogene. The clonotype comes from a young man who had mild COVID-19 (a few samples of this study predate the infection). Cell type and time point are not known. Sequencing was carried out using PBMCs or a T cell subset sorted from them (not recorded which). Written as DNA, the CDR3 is TGCTACGGAGAAGTCACTGAAGCTTTCTTT. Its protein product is CYGEVTEAFF.